This is a list of T cell receptor beta chains from one sample in a study of T cells in Graves' hyperthyroidism and ophthalmopathy. TCRdb analysed the multiplex PCR reads with MiXCR anew, one entry per CDR3 protein. The table records around 490,000 distinct CDR3 sequences, 20% of them present only once. The sample taken for sequencing was blood. Receptors originate from a man between 40 and 49 years old with Graves' ophthalmopathy. Both conserved end residues are part of each CDR3. The order of the fields is J gene, V gene, D gene, clone size, CDR3 DNA, CDR3 protein. The D gene is left open where the match is weak. Size values are once, few and many counts, or a class for expanded clones, and some rows have none.

J gene: TRBJ1-5; V gene: TRBV12-3/TRBV12-4; D gene: TRBD1; clone size: many; CDR3 DNA: TGTGCCAGCAGTTCTCTGGGACAGAATAGCAATCAGCCCCAGCATTTT; CDR3 protein: CASSSLGQNSNQPQHF
J gene: TRBJ2-7; V gene: TRBV30; D gene: NA; clone size: NA; CDR3 DNA: TGTGCCTGGAGACCTCGAGGACGCTTGTGGACGGACATGTCGCCCTACGAGCAGTACTTC; CDR3 protein: CAWRPRGRLWTDMSPYEQYF
J gene: TRBJ1-1; V gene: TRBV11-2; D gene: NA; clone size: NA; CDR3 DNA: TGTGCCAGCAGCTTAGATCCCTTAGCGGGTCGGAACACTGAAGCTTTCTTT; CDR3 protein: CASSLDPLAGRNTEAFF
J gene: TRBJ1-5; V gene: TRBV7-2; D gene: TRBD1; clone size: NA; CDR3 DNA: TGTGCCAGCAGCCTAACGAGACAGGGGAAAGATCAGCCCCAGCATTTT; CDR3 protein: CASSLTRQGKDQPQHF
J gene: TRBJ2-1; V gene: TRBV20-1; D gene: NA; clone size: many; CDR3 DNA: TGCAGTGCTAGTAGGGACCGGGCTGAGCAGTTCTTC; CDR3 protein: CSASRDRAEQFF
J gene: TRBJ1-1; V gene: TRBV6-2/TRBV6-3; D gene: TRBD1; clone size: many; CDR3 DNA: TGTGCCAGCAGTTACCCAGACAGGGGACTACTCATGAACACTGAAGCTTTCTTT; CDR3 protein: CASSYPDRGLLMNTEAFF
J gene: TRBJ1-5; V gene: TRBV3-1; D gene: TRBD1; clone size: NA; CDR3 DNA: TGTGCCAGCAGCCCCGGGACAGGCAAGCGGCCCCAGCATTTT; CDR3 protein: CASSPGTGKRPQHF
J gene: TRBJ2-1; V gene: TRBV24-1; D gene: NA; clone size: NA; CDR3 DNA: TGTGCCACCAGTGATTTGGGGGTCTTGGGGGAGCAGTTCTTC; CDR3 protein: CATSDLGVLGEQFF
J gene: TRBJ2-2; V gene: TRBV28; D gene: NA; clone size: few; CDR3 DNA: TGTGCCAGCACCCCCCTCTACGGGGAGCTGTTTTTT; CDR3 protein: CASTPLYGELFF
J gene: TRBJ2-1; V gene: TRBV4-1; D gene: TRBD2; clone size: NA; CDR3 DNA: TGCGCCTCGGGGGGGAACACCTACAATGAGCAGTTCTTC; CDR3 protein: CASGGNTYNEQFF
J gene: TRBJ2-7; V gene: TRBV5-1; D gene: TRBD1; clone size: many; CDR3 DNA: TGCGCCAGCAGCGCTCGTTGGGACAGGGGTGCCCACGAGCAGTACTTC; CDR3 protein: CASSARWDRGAHEQYF
J gene: TRBJ2-7; V gene: TRBV6-4; D gene: NA; clone size: NA; CDR3 DNA: TGTGCCAGCAGGACTAGGGGCCTCTACGAGCAGTACTTC; CDR3 protein: CASRTRGLYEQYF
J gene: TRBJ2-2; V gene: TRBV7-9; D gene: TRBD1; clone size: few; CDR3 DNA: TGTGCCAGCAGCGGACAGGATACCGGGGAGCTGTTTTTT; CDR3 protein: CASSGQDTGELFF
J gene: TRBJ2-5; V gene: TRBV19; D gene: TRBD2; clone size: NA; CDR3 DNA: TGTGCCACTAGGAGGCGGCTAGCGGGACAAGAGACCCAGTACTTC; CDR3 protein: CATRRRLAGQETQYF
J gene: TRBJ2-7; V gene: TRBV12-3/TRBV12-4; D gene: TRBD2; clone size: many; CDR3 DNA: TGTGCCAGCAGTTCAATTGGACTAGCGGGGTACGAGCAGTACTTC; CDR3 protein: CASSSIGLAGYEQYF
J gene: TRBJ2-5; V gene: TRBV10-3; D gene: TRBD2; clone size: few; CDR3 DNA: TGTGCCATCAGTGAGTCCGGGACTAGCGGGGGAAAGACCCAGTACTTC; CDR3 protein: CAISESGTSGGKTQYF
J gene: TRBJ1-2; V gene: TRBV6-5; D gene: NA; clone size: few; CDR3 DNA: TGTGCCAGCAGTTACTCGCGGGCGATGGATGGCTACACCTTC; CDR3 protein: CASSYSRAMDGYTF
J gene: TRBJ1-5; V gene: TRBV28; D gene: TRBD1; clone size: few; CDR3 DNA: TGTGCCAGCCGCAGGAGACGGGACAGGGCCTACTATAGCAATCAGCCCCAGCATTTT; CDR3 protein: CASRRRRDRAYYSNQPQHF
J gene: TRBJ1-2; V gene: TRBV12-3/TRBV12-4; D gene: NA; clone size: many; CDR3 DNA: TGTGCCAGCAACGACAACACTAACTATGGCTACACCTTC; CDR3 protein: CASNDNTNYGYTF
J gene: TRBJ1-2; V gene: TRBV12-3/TRBV12-4; D gene: NA; clone size: NA; CDR3 DNA: TGTGCCAGCAGTACCCAGGGACTCTATGGCTACACCTTC; CDR3 protein: CASSTQGLYGYTF
J gene: TRBJ1-2; V gene: TRBV6-2/TRBV6-3; D gene: TRBD1; clone size: many; CDR3 DNA: TGTGCCAGCAGTTACTCGACAGGGGGCGGCGGCTACACCTTC; CDR3 protein: CASSYSTGGGGYTF
J gene: TRBJ1-1; V gene: TRBV13; D gene: NA; clone size: many; CDR3 DNA: TGTGCCAGCTCCCCTACAGGGTTTTACACTGAAGCTTTCTTT; CDR3 protein: CASSPTGFYTEAFF
J gene: TRBJ2-3; V gene: TRBV2; D gene: NA; clone size: many; CDR3 DNA: TGTGCCAGCAGTGTAGACTGGACTAGCACAGATACGCAGTATTTT; CDR3 protein: CASSVDWTSTDTQYF
J gene: TRBJ1-1; V gene: TRBV10-3; D gene: NA; clone size: few; CDR3 DNA: TGTGCCACCCACGGGGGGAACACTGAAGCTTTCTTT; CDR3 protein: CATHGGNTEAFF
J gene: TRBJ2-2; V gene: TRBV6-1; D gene: NA; clone size: few; CDR3 DNA: TGTGCCAGCAGTAGGGGGGAGCTGTTTTTT; CDR3 protein: CASSRGELFF
J gene: TRBJ2-7; V gene: TRBV30; D gene: TRBD1; clone size: NA; CDR3 DNA: TGTGCCTGGACTGGACCGGGACAGGGGACTGACGAGCAGTACTTC; CDR3 protein: CAWTGPGQGTDEQYF
J gene: TRBJ2-5; V gene: TRBV12-3/TRBV12-4; D gene: TRBD2; clone size: few; CDR3 DNA: TGTGCCAGCAGTTATAGCGGGAGGGAGTTTTCGGAGACCCAGTACTTC; CDR3 protein: CASSYSGREFSETQYF
J gene: TRBJ2-1; V gene: TRBV2; D gene: TRBD2; clone size: NA; CDR3 DNA: TGTGCCAGCAGTGCGGGACTAGCGGGGTACAATGAGCAGTTCTTC; CDR3 protein: CASSAGLAGYNEQFF
J gene: TRBJ1-1; V gene: TRBV6-2/TRBV6-3; D gene: NA; clone size: once; CDR3 DNA: TGTGCCAGCAAAATAACTGCAAGCGAGAACACTGAAGCTTTCTTT; CDR3 protein: CASKITASENTEAFF
J gene: TRBJ2-1; V gene: TRBV7-9; D gene: TRBD1; clone size: NA; CDR3 DNA: TGTGCCAGCAGTAGGGACAGGGATGAGCAGTTCTTC; CDR3 protein: CASSRDRDEQFF
J gene: TRBJ2-1; V gene: TRBV3-1; D gene: NA; clone size: many; CDR3 DNA: TGTGCCAGCAGCCCAGACAGGTCCTACAATGAGCAGTTCTTC; CDR3 protein: CASSPDRSYNEQFF
J gene: TRBJ1-1; V gene: TRBV6-1; D gene: TRBD1; clone size: many; CDR3 DNA: TGTGCCAGCAGGGTGACAGGGTTTTTCTCTGAAGCTTTCTTT; CDR3 protein: CASRVTGFFSEAFF
J gene: TRBJ2-3; V gene: TRBV5-1; D gene: NA; clone size: NA; CDR3 DNA: TGCGCCAGCAGCTTGGGCTGGGATTGGACTACCCGCACAGATACGCAGTATTTT; CDR3 protein: CASSLGWDWTTRTDTQYF
J gene: TRBJ2-5; V gene: TRBV10-3; D gene: TRBD1; clone size: NA; CDR3 DNA: TGTGCCATCAAGGAACAGGGGGCCGAGACCCAGTACTTC; CDR3 protein: CAIKEQGAETQYF
J gene: TRBJ2-7; V gene: TRBV14; D gene: NA; clone size: once; CDR3 DNA: TGTGCCAGCAGCCAAAGGGGATCTTTACAGGGAGCAGACCACGAGCAGTACTTC; CDR3 protein: CASSQRGSLQGADHEQYF
J gene: TRBJ2-4; V gene: TRBV18; D gene: NA; clone size: NA; CDR3 DNA: TGTGCCAGCTCACCACCGACAGGCTCCCTGGCCAAAAACATTCAGTACTTC; CDR3 protein: CASSPPTGSLAKNIQYF
J gene: TRBJ2-5; V gene: TRBV18; D gene: NA; clone size: NA; CDR3 DNA: TGTGCCAGCTCACCCGGACAGCCTGGTGTTGAGACCCAGTACTTC; CDR3 protein: CASSPGQPGVETQYF
J gene: TRBJ1-5; V gene: TRBV2; D gene: NA; clone size: NA; CDR3 DNA: TGTGCCAGCAGTGAAGAGGGGGGTAGCAATCAGCCCCAGCATTTT; CDR3 protein: CASSEEGGSNQPQHF
J gene: TRBJ2-7; V gene: TRBV9; D gene: NA; clone size: few; CDR3 DNA: TGTGCCAGCAGCGCCGGGGACGTTGACTACGAGCAGTACTTC; CDR3 protein: CASSAGDVDYEQYF
J gene: TRBJ2-1; V gene: TRBV2; D gene: TRBD1; clone size: many; CDR3 DNA: TGTGCCAGCGTAAGCCTACAGGGGTGGCATGAGCAGTTCTTC; CDR3 protein: CASVSLQGWHEQFF
J gene: TRBJ2-7; V gene: TRBV7-2; D gene: TRBD2; clone size: NA; CDR3 DNA: TGTGCCAGCAGCCTCGGGACTAGCGGGACTTCGAGGAACGAGCAGTACTTC; CDR3 protein: CASSLGTSGTSRNEQYF
J gene: TRBJ2-5; V gene: TRBV5-1; D gene: TRBD1; clone size: many; CDR3 DNA: TGCGCCAGCAGTCAACAACAGGGGGCCCAAGAGACCCAGTACTTC; CDR3 protein: CASSQQQGAQETQYF
J gene: TRBJ2-1; V gene: TRBV6-1; D gene: TRBD1; clone size: few; CDR3 DNA: TGTGCCAGCAGTGAAGCTCCCTCAGGGGGAAGGACCTACAATGAGCAGTTCTTC; CDR3 protein: CASSEAPSGGRTYNEQFF
J gene: TRBJ1-2; V gene: TRBV3-1; D gene: NA; clone size: NA; CDR3 DNA: TGTGCCAGCAGCTACACTAACTATGGCTACACCTTC; CDR3 protein: CASSYTNYGYTF
J gene: TRBJ1-5; V gene: TRBV4-1; D gene: NA; clone size: NA; CDR3 DNA: TGCGCCAGCGCGCAAGAACAGGGTCAGCCCCAGCATTTT; CDR3 protein: CASAQEQGQPQHF
J gene: TRBJ1-2; V gene: TRBV12-3/TRBV12-4; D gene: TRBD1; clone size: many; CDR3 DNA: TGTGCCAGCAGCCCGGGACAGCGCTATGGCTACACCTTC; CDR3 protein: CASSPGQRYGYTF
J gene: TRBJ2-3; V gene: TRBV9; D gene: TRBD1; clone size: few; CDR3 DNA: TGTGCCAGCAGCGTAGACGGGGACAGGGGAACAGATACGCAGTATTTT; CDR3 protein: CASSVDGDRGTDTQYF
J gene: TRBJ2-1; V gene: TRBV14; D gene: NA; clone size: few; CDR3 DNA: TGTGCCAGCAGTCCCCCCGGCACCTTGTCCTACAATGAGCAGTTCTTC; CDR3 protein: CASSPPGTLSYNEQFF
J gene: TRBJ2-7; V gene: TRBV9; D gene: TRBD2; clone size: NA; CDR3 DNA: TGTGCCAGCAGCGTAGGTGGTAGCGGGCCCTCCTACGAGCAGTACTTC; CDR3 protein: CASSVGGSGPSYEQYF
J gene: TRBJ2-7; V gene: TRBV6-2/TRBV6-3; D gene: TRBD2; clone size: many; CDR3 DNA: TGTGCCAGCAGTTCGGAACGGACTAGCGGGAGTATGACTCGCGAGCAGTACTTC; CDR3 protein: CASSSERTSGSMTREQYF
J gene: TRBJ2-7; V gene: TRBV7-9; D gene: NA; clone size: many; CDR3 DNA: TGTGCCAGCAGCCACCCCCGGGACGGATACGAGCAGTACTTC; CDR3 protein: CASSHPRDGYEQYF
J gene: TRBJ1-6; V gene: TRBV7-8; D gene: TRBD1; clone size: NA; CDR3 DNA: TGTGCCAGCAGACTAGACAGGGGCTCCTATAATTCACCCCTCCACTTT; CDR3 protein: CASRLDRGSYNSPLHF
J gene: TRBJ2-5; V gene: TRBV2; D gene: NA; clone size: many; CDR3 DNA: TGTGCCAGCAATAGGCAAGAGACCCAGTACTTC; CDR3 protein: CASNRQETQYF
J gene: TRBJ1-2; V gene: TRBV9; D gene: NA; clone size: few; CDR3 DNA: TGTGCCAGCAGCGTAGCCCAGAACTATGGCTACACCTTC; CDR3 protein: CASSVAQNYGYTF
J gene: TRBJ2-7; V gene: TRBV4-1; D gene: TRBD1; clone size: few; CDR3 DNA: TGCGCCAGCAGCCAAGTAGGGACAGGGCCCCACGAGCAGTACTTC; CDR3 protein: CASSQVGTGPHEQYF
J gene: TRBJ2-2; V gene: TRBV6-1; D gene: NA; clone size: NA; CDR3 DNA: TGTGCCATTGGGACGGACTTTGGCGGGGAGCTGTTTTTT; CDR3 protein: CAIGTDFGGELFF
J gene: TRBJ1-1; V gene: TRBV11-2; D gene: TRBD1; clone size: NA; CDR3 DNA: TGTGCCAGCAGCCCAAGGGGACAGGGGGCGACTGAAGCTTTCTTT; CDR3 protein: CASSPRGQGATEAFF
J gene: TRBJ1-1; V gene: TRBV5-1; D gene: NA; clone size: NA; CDR3 DNA: TGCGCCAGCAGTGAACAGGACAGCACTGAAGCTTTCTTT; CDR3 protein: CASSEQDSTEAFF
J gene: TRBJ2-3; V gene: TRBV12-3/TRBV12-4; D gene: TRBD2; clone size: NA; CDR3 DNA: TGTGCCAGCAGATCCCTCGGGGGGGAGGGGGATACGCAGTATTTT; CDR3 protein: CASRSLGGEGDTQYF